This is a list of T cell receptor beta chains from one sample in a study of blood T cell repertoires in COVID-19. The method was immunoSEQ multiplex PCR; TCRdb's version includes in-frame clones alone and lacks a portion of them. Here the sample spans about 68,000 clones, 91% being singletons. The specimen was peripheral blood. These receptors were obtained from a man aged 40-49 years with COVID-19, enrolled during active disease. Both conserved end residues are part of each CDR3. A D gene is named only where the DNA matches it firmly. Size is omitted from some rows. Given values are once, few, many or a class for expanded clones.

V gene	D gene	clone size	J gene	CDR3 DNA	CDR3 protein
TRBV2	TRBD2	.	TRBJ2-1	TGTGCCAGCAGGGAGGGACTAGCGGTCTCCTACAATGAGCAGTTCTTC	CASREGLAVSYNEQFF
TRBV5-1	TRBD1	once	TRBJ1-1	TGCGCCAGCAGCGTAAAACAGGGGACTGAAGCTTTCTTT	CASSVKQGTEAFF
TRBV6-1	.	.	TRBJ2-2	TGTGCCAGCAGTGAATTGCGGGACGCAAGGACCGGGGAGCTGTTTTTT	CASSELRDARTGELFF
TRBV5-1	.	.	TRBJ1-1	TGCGCCAGCAGCCCCATGCAGCGGGGGGAGAACACTGAAGCTTTCTTT	CASSPMQRGENTEAFF
TRBV19	TRBD1	.	TRBJ2-2	TGTGCCAGTAGGGACAGGGGGGACACCGGGGAGCTGTTTTTT	CASRDRGDTGELFF
TRBV11-2	TRBD1	once	TRBJ2-1	TGTGCCAGCAGCACGACAGGGAGCTCCTACAATGAGCAGTTCTTC	CASSTTGSSYNEQFF
TRBV9	TRBD1	.	TRBJ1-1	TGTGCCAGCAGCGTGGACAGGATGAACACTGAAGCTTTCTTT	CASSVDRMNTEAFF
TRBV6-1	.	.	TRBJ1-1	TGTGCCAGCAGTGAACTGGAGGGAGACACTGAAGCTTTCTTT	CASSELEGDTEAFF
TRBV4-1	TRBD2	.	TRBJ2-5	TGCGCCAGCAGCCCTAGCGGGGGGCAGGGGGGAGAGACCCAGTACTTC	CASSPSGGQGGETQYF
TRBV28	TRBD1	.	TRBJ1-6	TGTGCCACCTGGGGACAGGGGTATTCACCCCTCCACTTT	CATWGQGYSPLHF
TRBV7-2	TRBD1	.	TRBJ1-5	TGTGCCAGCAGCTCACAGGGGGATCAGCCCCAGCATTTT	CASSSQGDQPQHF
TRBV10-3	TRBD1	.	TRBJ2-7	TGTGCCATCAGTGGACAGGGGGATCGCAACGAGCAGTACTTC	CAISGQGDRNEQYF
TRBV5-1	.	.	TRBJ1-1	TGCGCCAGCAGCTTGATGGCAGATCCTGAAGCTTTCTTT	CASSLMADPEAFF
TRBV28	TRBD2	.	TRBJ2-2	TGTGCCAGCAGCTCGACTAGCGGGGGGGCCGGCACCGGGGAGCTGTTTTTT	CASSSTSGGAGTGELFF
TRBV6-6	TRBD2	.	TRBJ2-3	TGTGCCAGCAGTCCCGGGGGGGCGGGGGTCTTTTCGAGCACAGATACGCAGTATTTT	CASSPGGAGVFSSTDTQYF
TRBV19	TRBD2	.	TRBJ2-1	TGTGCCAGTAGTACCGGACTAGCGGGGGCTTCCTACAATGAGCAGTTCTTC	CASSTGLAGASYNEQFF
TRBV29-1	TRBD2	.	TRBJ2-3	TGCAGCGTTAACCGGGACTACGAGGATACGCAGTATTTT	CSVNRDYEDTQYF
TRBV5-1	TRBD2	.	TRBJ2-5	TGCGCCAGCAGCTTGGGCCGGGGGGGCCAAGAGACCCAGTACTTC	CASSLGRGGQETQYF
TRBV11-3	.	.	TRBJ2-7	TGTGCCAGCAGCTTAGATTTGCGAAACTCCTACGAGCAGTACTTC	CASSLDLRNSYEQYF
TRBV9	TRBD2	.	TRBJ2-5	TGTGCCAGCAGCCCCCGGCTAGCGGGGGGGCAAGAGACCCAGTACTTC	CASSPRLAGGQETQYF
TRBV27	TRBD2	.	TRBJ2-1	TGTGCCAGCAGTCCACTGCGGGAGGGCACCTACAATGAGCAGTTCTTC	CASSPLREGTYNEQFF
TRBV29-1	.	.	TRBJ2-7	TGCAGCGTTGCTCCCCCCGGTTCGTACGAGCAGTACTTC	CSVAPPGSYEQYF
TRBV5-1	TRBD1	.	TRBJ1-1	TGCGCCAGCAGCAACGGACAGGGCGGAACTGAAGCTTTCTTT	CASSNGQGGTEAFF
TRBV27	TRBD1	.	TRBJ1-1	TGTGCCAGCAGTTTACAGGGGGCTCCTGAAGCTTTCTTT	CASSLQGAPEAFF
TRBV4-1	TRBD1	.	TRBJ1-6	TGCGCCAGCAGCCAAAGCCAGGGACAGGGAAGTTCACCCCTCCACTTT	CASSQSQGQGSSPLHF
TRBV6-2/TRBV6-3	.	few	TRBJ1-1	TGTGCCAGCAGTTACCGTAGTGAAGCTTTCTTT	CASSYRSEAFF
TRBV10-2	.	.	TRBJ2-7	TGCGCCAGCAGTGGCCCCGGGACAAATTACGAGCAGTACTTC	CASSGPGTNYEQYF
TRBV6-5	.	.	TRBJ1-1	TGTGCCAGCAGCGTTTTCCAGGAGAACACTGAAGCTTTCTTT	CASSVFQENTEAFF
TRBV6-1	TRBD1	.	TRBJ1-5	TGTGCCAGCAGTGATATGACAGGGGACGGCCAGCCCCAGCATTTT	CASSDMTGDGQPQHF